These T cell receptor beta chains were read from a single sample in a study of Ad26.COV2.S vaccination and SARS-CoV-2 variants. Here immunoSEQ multiplex PCR was the method, and the copy in TCRdb shows in-frame clones only, minus some. The sample consists of about 390,000 clones, approximately 86% of them appearing once. The sequencing used peripheral blood, collected in a trial of Ad26.COV2.S vaccine versus placebo. Receptors were obtained from a person between 18 and 65 years old who received the Ad26.COV2.S COVID-19 vaccine or a placebo. The CDR3 runs from the conserved cysteine through the conserved F or W. D genes are given only for firm matches. Size values are once, few and many counts, or a class for expanded clones, and some rows have none.

abundance | j_gene | d_gene | v_gene | CDR3nt | CDR3aa
. | TRBJ2-6 | . | TRBV18 | TGTGCCAGCTCACCGTTCTCCGACAGTCTAGCGGCCAACGTCCTGACTTTC | CASSPFSDSLAANVLTF
. | TRBJ1-2 | . | TRBV10-3 | TGTGCCATCAGTGAGGGTATGGGCTACACCTTC | CAISEGMGYTF
. | TRBJ1-5 | . | TRBV29-1 | TGCAGCGTTGACGGGACGGGCAATGGCTATAGCAATCAGCCCCAGCATTTT | CSVDGTGNGYSNQPQHF
. | TRBJ1-5 | TRBD1 | TRBV5-1 | TGCGCCAGCAGCGTTGGACAGGGAGATCAGCCCCAGCATTTT | CASSVGQGDQPQHF
. | TRBJ2-2 | TRBD2 | TRBV7-2 | TGTGCCAGCAGCCCACCGGGACTAGCTTACACCGGGGAGCTGTTTTTT | CASSPPGLAYTGELFF
few | TRBJ2-2 | . | TRBV6-5 | TGTGCCAACAGGATCCAGGGCGGGGAGCTGTTTTTT | CANRIQGGELFF
once | TRBJ2-5 | . | TRBV5-6 | TGTGCCAGCAGCTTCGGGGGCCAAGAGACCCAGTACTTC | CASSFGGQETQYF
. | TRBJ1-5 | . | TRBV4-2 | TGTGCCAGCAGCTCGGGCCCTAGCAATCAGCCCCAGCATTTT | CASSSGPSNQPQHF
. | TRBJ2-7 | . | TRBV5-6 | TGTGCCAGCAGCTTATCGGTTACTTGGGCTTCCTACGAGCAGTACTTC | CASSLSVTWASYEQYF
once | TRBJ2-3 | TRBD2 | TRBV11-2 | TGTGCCAGCAGCCCGACGGGGGGGTTTAGCACAGATACGCAGTATTTT | CASSPTGGFSTDTQYF
. | TRBJ1-1 | . | TRBV19 | TGTGCCAGTAGTATAGATTCAGAAAACACTGAAGCTTTCTTT | CASSIDSENTEAFF
. | TRBJ1-5 | . | TRBV3-1/TRBV3-2 | TGTGCCAGCAGGAACTCAGGGTCGGCCCAGCCCCAGCATTTT | CASRNSGSAQPQHF
. | TRBJ1-5 | . | TRBV9 | TGTGCCAGCAGCGTAGATGCGTATCAGCCCCAGCATTTT | CASSVDAYQPQHF
. | TRBJ1-6 | . | TRBV7-6 | TGTGCCAGCAGCTTAGCCTCTCACGGAAATTCACCCCTCCACTTT | CASSLASHGNSPLHF
. | TRBJ2-3 | . | TRBV9 | TGTGCCAGCAGCGTAGGAATAAGCACAGATACGCAGTATTTT | CASSVGISTDTQYF
once | TRBJ2-3 | TRBD2 | TRBV19 | TGTGCCACGAACCCCCGGGGGGGCCCTGGAGATACGCAGTATTTT | CATNPRGGPGDTQYF
. | TRBJ1-4 | . | TRBV5-1 | TGCGCCAGCAGCCTCCTTGGGGGTACTAATGAAAAACTGTTTTTT | CASSLLGGTNEKLFF
few | TRBJ2-3 | . | TRBV18 | TGTGCCAGCTCACCACTAGGGACCTCTTGGCAGTATTTT | CASSPLGTSWQYF
. | TRBJ1-2 | . | TRBV19 | TGTGCCAGTAGTCCACGGGGGGCGACCGGCTATGGCTACACCTTC | CASSPRGATGYGYTF
. | TRBJ1-1 | TRBD1 | TRBV6-6 | TGTGCCAGCGGTCTCGGACCGGGACAGGGGTTTGGGACTGAAGCTTTCTTT | CASGLGPGQGFGTEAFF
. | TRBJ1-1 | . | TRBV6-2/TRBV6-3 | TGTGCCAGCAGTTACCCCCCCTCCTGGGACACTGAAGCTTTCTTT | CASSYPPSWDTEAFF
. | TRBJ2-7 | . | TRBV28 | TGTGCCAGCAGTACTCCGCCGGGGCGGCAGTACTTC | CASSTPPGRQYF
. | TRBJ2-7 | . | TRBV30 | TGTGCCTGGAGTGCCCTCGACACGTTGAAGTACTTC | CAWSALDTLKYF